A selection of T cell receptor beta chains follows, all from one sample in a study of cytomegalovirus exposure and HLA in healthy donors. TCRdb's table, derived via immunoSEQ multiplex PCR, lists solely in-frame clones and lacks some. The sample has about 240,000 clones; 70% to 90% are singletons. Sequenced input: PBMCs. The origin of the receptors is a woman aged 55-70 years in good health and CMV-seropositive. Both conserved end residues are part of each CDR3. The D gene is left open where the match is weak. Size tells how often a clone was seen (once, few, many) or the class of an expanded clone, and some rows leave it out.

CDR3 DNA: TGTGCCAGTAGTGTTCGGACTAGTGTGGTAACCGGGGAGCTGTTTTTT; CDR3 protein: CASSVRTSVVTGELFF; J gene: TRBJ2-2; D gene: TRBD2; CDR3 length: 16; V gene: TRBV19; clone size: .
CDR3 DNA: TGCGCCAGCAGCTTGAGAGGACTAGCGGGAACCTACCAAGAGACCCAGTACTTC; CDR3 protein: CASSLRGLAGTYQETQYF; J gene: TRBJ2-5; D gene: TRBD2; CDR3 length: 18; V gene: TRBV5-1; clone size: .
CDR3 DNA: TGTGCCAGCAGTTTATATACCCATCGGGGGACCACAGATACGCAGTATTTT; CDR3 protein: CASSLYTHRGTTDTQYF; J gene: TRBJ2-3; D gene: .; CDR3 length: 17; V gene: TRBV28; clone size: .
CDR3 DNA: TGTGCCAGCAGTGAGTCTTCGATCGAGGGATATGGCTACACCTTC; CDR3 protein: CASSESSIEGYGYTF; J gene: TRBJ1-2; D gene: .; CDR3 length: 15; V gene: TRBV6-1; clone size: .
CDR3 DNA: TGTGCCTGGGGCCCCGGGGGGGGATCACCCCTCCACTTT; CDR3 protein: CAWGPGGGSPLHF; J gene: TRBJ1-6; D gene: .; CDR3 length: 13; V gene: TRBV30; clone size: .
CDR3 DNA: TGTGCCAGCAGGAGGACAGGGTTGTATGGCTACACCTTC; CDR3 protein: CASRRTGLYGYTF; J gene: TRBJ1-2; D gene: TRBD1; CDR3 length: 13; V gene: TRBV28; clone size: .
CDR3 DNA: TGCAGCGTTGAAGGTCGGGACAGGATCCTGACTAACTATGGCTACACCTTC; CDR3 protein: CSVEGRDRILTNYGYTF; J gene: TRBJ1-2; D gene: TRBD1; CDR3 length: 17; V gene: TRBV29-1; clone size: .
CDR3 DNA: TGTGCCAGCAGCAGGGGACAGAACTATGGCTACACCTTC; CDR3 protein: CASSRGQNYGYTF; J gene: TRBJ1-2; D gene: TRBD1; CDR3 length: 13; V gene: TRBV6-6; clone size: once
CDR3 DNA: TGTGCCAGCAGTTTTGGGGGGACTGTGGGTGGCTACACCTTC; CDR3 protein: CASSFGGTVGGYTF; J gene: TRBJ1-2; D gene: .; CDR3 length: 14; V gene: TRBV27; clone size: .
CDR3 DNA: TGTGCCAGCAGTTTTCTCAATCAGCCCCAGCATTTT; CDR3 protein: CASSFLNQPQHF; J gene: TRBJ1-5; D gene: .; CDR3 length: 12; V gene: TRBV28; clone size: .
CDR3 DNA: TGTGCCAGCAGCCCTCAGGGACTTCTAGAAGCTTTCTTT; CDR3 protein: CASSPQGLLEAFF; J gene: TRBJ1-1; D gene: .; CDR3 length: 13; V gene: TRBV4-2; clone size: .
CDR3 DNA: TGTGCCAGCGGCAGGCGGCTAGCGGGATCGAATGAGCAGTTCTTC; CDR3 protein: CASGRRLAGSNEQFF; J gene: TRBJ2-1; D gene: TRBD2; CDR3 length: 15; V gene: TRBV7-9; clone size: .
CDR3 DNA: TGTGCCAGCAGACAAGCGGGACACGACAATGAGCAGTTCTTC; CDR3 protein: CASRQAGHDNEQFF; J gene: TRBJ2-1; D gene: .; CDR3 length: 14; V gene: TRBV4-2; clone size: few
CDR3 DNA: TGTGCCAGCAGTTACTTTGCGGGAACGCAGTATTTT; CDR3 protein: CASSYFAGTQYF; J gene: TRBJ2-3; D gene: .; CDR3 length: 12; V gene: TRBV6-5; clone size: .
CDR3 DNA: TGCGCCAGCAGCTTGGTTGGGGGGGGAAAGAATGAGCAGTTCTTC; CDR3 protein: CASSLVGGGKNEQFF; J gene: TRBJ2-1; D gene: TRBD2; CDR3 length: 15; V gene: TRBV5-1; clone size: .
CDR3 DNA: TGCAGCGTTGATGAGGGAGGTACTGGGGCCAACGTCCTGACTTTC; CDR3 protein: CSVDEGGTGANVLTF; J gene: TRBJ2-6; D gene: .; CDR3 length: 15; V gene: TRBV29-1; clone size: .
CDR3 DNA: TGTGCCAGTACCCCGGGGGCAACTAATGAAAAACTGTTTTTT; CDR3 protein: CASTPGATNEKLFF; J gene: TRBJ1-4; D gene: .; CDR3 length: 14; V gene: TRBV19; clone size: .
CDR3 DNA: TGCGCCAGCCTCCAGCGGGAGTATGACAATGAGCAGTTCTTC; CDR3 protein: CASLQREYDNEQFF; J gene: TRBJ2-1; D gene: TRBD2; CDR3 length: 14; V gene: TRBV10-2; clone size: once
CDR3 DNA: TGTGCCAGCAGCAATAACATACTGGGCCCCGGCTACACCTTC; CDR3 protein: CASSNNILGPGYTF; J gene: TRBJ1-2; D gene: .; CDR3 length: 14; V gene: TRBV7-9; clone size: .
CDR3 DNA: TGCGCCAGCAGCCGGGAGGGGGGAAACACCGGGGAGCTGTTTTTT; CDR3 protein: CASSREGGNTGELFF; J gene: TRBJ2-2; D gene: .; CDR3 length: 15; V gene: TRBV4-1; clone size: .
CDR3 DNA: TGTGCCAGCAGCGTCGGACAGGGGGCCACCTCTGGGGCCAACGTCCTGACTTTC; CDR3 protein: CASSVGQGATSGANVLTF; J gene: TRBJ2-6; D gene: TRBD1; CDR3 length: 18; V gene: TRBV7-9; clone size: .
CDR3 DNA: TGCGCCAGCAGCTTGTGGGTCCCCGGGACAGGGGGGAACTATGGCTACACCTTC; CDR3 protein: CASSLWVPGTGGNYGYTF; J gene: TRBJ1-2; D gene: TRBD1; CDR3 length: 18; V gene: TRBV5-1; clone size: few
CDR3 DNA: TGTGCCACCAGCAGAGATCACGCAGGGGTCAATCAGCCCCAGCATTTT; CDR3 protein: CATSRDHAGVNQPQHF; J gene: TRBJ1-5; D gene: .; CDR3 length: 16; V gene: TRBV15; clone size: .
CDR3 DNA: TGCAGCGTTCCCGGACGTGGACAGGGATCGAACACCGGGGAGCTGTTTTTT; CDR3 protein: CSVPGRGQGSNTGELFF; J gene: TRBJ2-2; D gene: TRBD1; CDR3 length: 17; V gene: TRBV29-1; clone size: .
CDR3 DNA: TGCGCCAGCAGCTTGGTCGGTAGCGGGAGCGCCCAGTACTTC; CDR3 protein: CASSLVGSGSAQYF; J gene: TRBJ2-5; D gene: TRBD2; CDR3 length: 14; V gene: TRBV5-1; clone size: .
CDR3 DNA: TGTGCCAGCAGCTGGGACGGGAGCTCCTACGAGCAGTACTTC; CDR3 protein: CASSWDGSSYEQYF; J gene: TRBJ2-7; D gene: .; CDR3 length: 14; V gene: TRBV27; clone size: .
CDR3 DNA: TGCGCCAGCAGCTTGGTCGCCCGGGACAGGGGGCGTCAACACTTTGAAGCTTTCTTT; CDR3 protein: CASSLVARDRGRQHFEAFF; J gene: TRBJ1-1; D gene: TRBD1; CDR3 length: 19; V gene: TRBV5-1; clone size: .
CDR3 DNA: TGTGCCAGCAGCCCGAGCCCAGGGTATGGCTACACCTTC; CDR3 protein: CASSPSPGYGYTF; J gene: TRBJ1-2; D gene: .; CDR3 length: 13; V gene: TRBV7-9; clone size: .
CDR3 DNA: TGTGCCAGCAGCTCAAAAGGGGGCGAGGGCACTGAAGCTTTCTTT; CDR3 protein: CASSSKGGEGTEAFF; J gene: TRBJ1-1; D gene: TRBD1; CDR3 length: 15; V gene: TRBV2; clone size: .
CDR3 DNA: TGCGCCAGCAGCCAAGATCCCTCGGGGGGGGCGCGGCATCAGCCCCAGCATTTT; CDR3 protein: CASSQDPSGGARHQPQHF; J gene: TRBJ1-5; D gene: .; CDR3 length: 18; V gene: TRBV4-1; clone size: .
CDR3 DNA: TGTGCCAGCAGTGAACAGGGTCGAGAGACTGAAGCTTTCTTT; CDR3 protein: CASSEQGRETEAFF; J gene: TRBJ1-1; D gene: .; CDR3 length: 14; V gene: TRBV25-1; clone size: .
CDR3 DNA: TGTGCCAGCAGCTTGGCCGGGGGGCCCCAGCATTTT; CDR3 protein: CASSLAGGPQHF; J gene: TRBJ1-5; D gene: .; CDR3 length: 12; V gene: TRBV5-6; clone size: .
CDR3 DNA: TGTGCCAGCAGCCAGACAGGGATTAAGGACTATGGCTACACCTTC; CDR3 protein: CASSQTGIKDYGYTF; J gene: TRBJ1-2; D gene: TRBD1; CDR3 length: 15; V gene: TRBV7-2; clone size: .
CDR3 DNA: TGCGCCAGCAGCCCAGGGACAGGGTCCGTAGCAGATACGCAGTATTTT; CDR3 protein: CASSPGTGSVADTQYF; J gene: TRBJ2-3; D gene: TRBD1; CDR3 length: 16; V gene: TRBV5-1; clone size: .
CDR3 DNA: TGTGCCAGCAGTAGACAGGGGACTGAAGCTTTCTTT; CDR3 protein: CASSRQGTEAFF; J gene: TRBJ1-1; D gene: TRBD1; CDR3 length: 12; V gene: TRBV28; clone size: few
CDR3 DNA: TGTGCCGGCAGCCGCCTTCGCACTAGCGGAAACTACGAGCAGTACTTC; CDR3 protein: CAGSRLRTSGNYEQYF; J gene: TRBJ2-7; D gene: TRBD2; CDR3 length: 16; V gene: TRBV5-4; clone size: once
CDR3 DNA: TGTTCCAGCAGCTTAGTGGGACAGGGGTATGAAAAACTGTTTTTT; CDR3 protein: CSSSLVGQGYEKLFF; J gene: TRBJ1-4; D gene: TRBD1; CDR3 length: 15; V gene: TRBV7-9; clone size: .
CDR3 DNA: TGTGCCAGCAGTCCGGGAAGGGGGCAACAGCCCCAGCATTTT; CDR3 protein: CASSPGRGQQPQHF; J gene: TRBJ1-5; D gene: TRBD1; CDR3 length: 14; V gene: TRBV6-1; clone size: .
CDR3 DNA: TGCGCCAGCAGCCAAGTTGCGGTGGGCACAGATACGCAGTATTTT; CDR3 protein: CASSQVAVGTDTQYF; J gene: TRBJ2-3; D gene: .; CDR3 length: 15; V gene: TRBV4-1; clone size: .
CDR3 DNA: TGTGCCACTACAGTGGGACAGGGGAGTGATGAGAACACTGAAGCTTTCTTT; CDR3 protein: CATTVGQGSDENTEAFF; J gene: TRBJ1-1; D gene: TRBD1; CDR3 length: 17; V gene: TRBV10-3; clone size: .
CDR3 DNA: TGTGCCAGCAGCTTGGAGGGGCAGGGAAACACCATATATTTT; CDR3 protein: CASSLEGQGNTIYF; J gene: TRBJ1-3; D gene: .; CDR3 length: 14; V gene: TRBV5-4; clone size: .
CDR3 DNA: TGTGCCAGCAGCATCCTACCACCAGGGCAGGGGGCGAATGGCTACACCTTC; CDR3 protein: CASSILPPGQGANGYTF; J gene: TRBJ1-2; D gene: .; CDR3 length: 17; V gene: TRBV21-1; clone size: .
CDR3 DNA: TGTGCCAGCAGTTACTCCCAGGGGGCAGGGGAAAAACTGTTTTTT; CDR3 protein: CASSYSQGAGEKLFF; J gene: TRBJ1-4; D gene: TRBD1; CDR3 length: 15; V gene: TRBV6-5; clone size: .
CDR3 DNA: TGTGCCAGCTTAGAGTTAAAGACCTACGAGCAGTACTTC; CDR3 protein: CASLELKTYEQYF; J gene: TRBJ2-7; D gene: .; CDR3 length: 13; V gene: TRBV6-5; clone size: .
CDR3 DNA: TGTGCCAGCAGCTTAACCAGGACTGCTGGGGCCAACGTCCTGACTTTC; CDR3 protein: CASSLTRTAGANVLTF; J gene: TRBJ2-6; D gene: .; CDR3 length: 16; V gene: TRBV7-3; clone size: .
CDR3 DNA: TGTGCCAGCAGCTTAGAAGCGGGAGCCGGGGAGCTGTTTTTT; CDR3 protein: CASSLEAGAGELFF; J gene: TRBJ2-2; D gene: TRBD2; CDR3 length: 14; V gene: TRBV11-2; clone size: .
CDR3 DNA: TGTGCCAGCAGCTCCCCCATCTTATACTCGAACACTGAAGCTTTCTTT; CDR3 protein: CASSSPILYSNTEAFF; J gene: TRBJ1-1; D gene: .; CDR3 length: 16; V gene: TRBV7-9; clone size: .
CDR3 DNA: TGTGCCAGCAGTGAGAACAGCGATACGCAGTATTTT; CDR3 protein: CASSENSDTQYF; J gene: TRBJ2-3; D gene: .; CDR3 length: 12; V gene: TRBV2; clone size: .
CDR3 DNA: TGCGCCAGCAGCTTGGCCGTAGCAGATACGCAGTATTTT; CDR3 protein: CASSLAVADTQYF; J gene: TRBJ2-3; D gene: .; CDR3 length: 13; V gene: TRBV5-1; clone size: .
CDR3 DNA: TGTGCCAGCAGCGTAGACAGTAACTATGGCTACACCTTC; CDR3 protein: CASSVDSNYGYTF; J gene: TRBJ1-2; D gene: .; CDR3 length: 13; V gene: TRBV9; clone size: .
CDR3 DNA: TGTGCCAGTCTACCAACAGGGAGTAATTACTATGGCTACACCTTC; CDR3 protein: CASLPTGSNYYGYTF; J gene: TRBJ1-2; D gene: .; CDR3 length: 15; V gene: TRBV25-1; clone size: .
CDR3 DNA: TGTGCCAGCAGCTTAGTTGGGACAAGGTTTGGAAACACCATATATTTT; CDR3 protein: CASSLVGTRFGNTIYF; J gene: TRBJ1-3; D gene: .; CDR3 length: 16; V gene: TRBV7-9; clone size: .